This is a list of T cell receptor beta chains from one sample in a study of OX40 agonist ivuxolimab in advanced cancers. Produced via immunoSEQ multiplex PCR; TCRdb's table is partial and in-frame only. The sample holds tens of thousands of clones, roughly nine tenths seen once. The specimen comprised CD4+ or CD8+ T cells sorted from blood, sampled in a trial of the OX40 agonist ivuxolimab. These receptors all come from an adult with an advanced solid tumor such as melanoma, head and neck, liver or kidney cancer. Each CDR3 is given with its conserved first and last residue. A D gene is named only where the DNA matches it firmly. Clone size appears in some rows only: once, few, many, or a class for an expanded clone.

>TRBJ2-3|TRBV4-1|-|TRBD1
TGCGCCAGCAGCCAGTATGGGACAGGGGGTTTCACAGATACGCAGTATTTT
CASSQYGTGGFTDTQYF
>TRBJ2-7|TRBV5-4|-|-
TGTGCCAGCAGCTTAGGTTGGGGGGCAGTCACCTACGAGCAGTACTTC
CASSLGWGAVTYEQYF
>TRBJ1-5|TRBV4-1|-|-
TGCGCCAGCAGCTCGCCGGGGGGGAATCAGCCCCAGCATTTT
CASSSPGGNQPQHF
>TRBJ2-3|TRBV6-1|-|TRBD2
TGTGCCAGCAGTGAATTTGGCCTAGCGGGAGGGCCGGATACGCAGTATTTT
CASSEFGLAGGPDTQYF
>TRBJ2-7|TRBV6-5|-|-
TGTGCCAGCAGTTATGGGAGGCGGGATTACGAGCAGTACTTC
CASSYGRRDYEQYF
>TRBJ2-5|TRBV10-3|-|-
TGTGCCATCAGTGAAGGTCGTCCTCAAGAGACCCAGTACTTC
CAISEGRPQETQYF
>TRBJ2-7|TRBV13|-|TRBD1
TGTGCCAGCAGCCCCCGACAGGGAATTGACGAGCAGTACTTC
CASSPRQGIDEQYF
>TRBJ2-7|TRBV7-7|-|TRBD1
TGTGCCAGCAGCCCCGGGACAGGCGGCTCCTACGAGCAGTACTTC
CASSPGTGGSYEQYF
>TRBJ2-7|TRBV5-4|-|-
TGTGCCAGCAGCAGTACTAGCACAGGCGAGCAGTACTTC
CASSSTSTGEQYF
>TRBJ2-7|TRBV5-6|once|TRBD2
TGTGCCAGCAGCTCGCCGACTAGCGGGACCTACTCTTACGAGCAGTACTTC
CASSSPTSGTYSYEQYF
>TRBJ1-2|TRBV29-1|-|TRBD1
TGCAGCGTGCAATGGACAGGGGGCCGGAGCTACACCTTC
CSVQWTGGRSYTF
>TRBJ1-3|TRBV7-8|-|-
TGTGCCAGCAGCTTATGGGGTTCTGGAAACACCATATATTTT
CASSLWGSGNTIYF
>TRBJ1-4|TRBV27|-|-
TGTGCCAGTTCGGGGGTACGAACTAATGAAAAACTGTTTTTT
CASSGVRTNEKLFF
>TRBJ1-4|TRBV6-1|-|-
TGTGCCAGCCGGGGGGAACAGGGCGAAGTGGGAAAACTGTTTTTT
CASRGEQGEVGKLFF
>TRBJ2-5|TRBV19|few|-
TGTGCCAGTAGTATAATATTCCCTCAAGAGACCCAGTACTTC
CASSIIFPQETQYF
>TRBJ1-4|TRBV4-3|-|-
TGCGCCAGCAGCCAAAGCAGGGGAGGGGAAAAACTGTTTTTT
CASSQSRGGEKLFF
>TRBJ2-2|TRBV27|-|-
TGTGCCAGCAGTTCCGGACGCGGGGAGCTGTTTTTT
CASSSGRGELFF
>TRBJ2-1|TRBV13|-|-
TGTGCCAGCAGCAAGGACGCTGAAAGCTCCTACAATGAGCAGTTCTTC
CASSKDAESSYNEQFF
>TRBJ1-4|TRBV11-3|once|-
TGTGCCAGCAGCTTAGGGGGCCTGGGGCCACTGTTTTTT
CASSLGGLGPLFF
>TRBJ1-5|TRBV5-4|once|-
TGTGCCAGCAGCTTGCTCGGAAGCAATCAGCCCCAGCATTTT
CASSLLGSNQPQHF
>TRBJ2-7|TRBV27|-|-
TGTGCCAGCAGTCCATCCCCGCAGAACGAGCAGTACTTC
CASSPSPQNEQYF